This T cell receptor (beta chain) was sequenced for a study of shared clonotypes between healthy human individuals (dated by TCRdb to 2020 to 2021). For context, the study as a whole: The cohort included three men and two women between 18 and 49 years of age. For each donor, CD4 naive and CD4 memory were each given three plates, CD8 naive was given two plates, and CD8 memory was given one plate. To estimate repertoire size and how much clonotypes are shared between individuals, the study performed deep sequencing of blood TCR repertoires from 4 to 6 healthy adults. Libraries were prepared and TCR repertoires were sequenced by different laboratories using diverse techniques, in order to increase sequencing depth and limit assay-specific biases. Between about 0.85 and 9.5 billion PBMCs per donor were obtained by leukapheresis.

CD8 naive samples consisted of CD45RO-negative cells that were positively selected for CCR7, yielding a CD45RA+CCR7+ population without TemRA cells. The donors were healthy, HIV-negative adults with no recently reported acute infections or vaccinations. Every donor was a Caucasian adult residing in Nashville, Tennessee, USA. Blood was obtained by leukapheresis, after which PBMCs were separated by Ficoll-Histopaque density gradient centrifugation and cryopreserved in liquid nitrogen vapor phase. Analytical flow cytometry was used to check the purity and quantity of each magnetically sorted T cell population. Genomic DNA was isolated from each sorted fraction and quantified by UV absorbance on a Nanodrop 2000c. The CDR3 contains 13 residues, cysteine and phenylalanine counted. Just the 39-base CDR3 DNA is kept, in frame starting at base 1. The germline V gene specifies SNHLY as CDR1 and FYNNEI as CDR2. Trimming costs V 6 bases and J 6 bases, and their ends lie 14 bases apart.

Using the deep immunoSEQ assay, TCR CDR3 regions were amplified from genomic DNA by multiplex PCR. For each cell subset, the extracted genomic DNA was distributed evenly across all wells of several immunoSEQ 96-well plates, and each plate served as one replicate. Each replicate PCR for sorted subsets received around 0.2 ug genomic DNA, equal to roughly 30,000 T cell genomes. Purified libraries were measured with a Qubit 3.0 fluorometer, size-checked on a Bioanalyzer 2100, and measured again with the KAPA Library Quantification kit. Every immunoSEQ 96-well plate was sequenced on a separate single-read 150-cycle Illumina NextSeq 550 flow cell. In the paper's pipeline: Because only junctional sequences without quality scores were contained in the immunoSEQ output, filtering matching that applied to full-length reads could not be performed. Sequences were annotated with PyIR, a Python wrapper for IgBLAST v1.9, and V/J genes and CDR3 were assigned using IMGT germline references. Reads were removed for weak V/J assignments (E-value above 1e-6), missing CDR3, stop codons, out-of-frame junctions, or ambiguous translated residues. V3J clonotypes were defined as sequences sharing an identical inferred V gene, J gene, and CDR3 amino acid sequence. To compute the percentage overlap between repertoires, the number of shared unique clonotypes was divided by the size of the smaller repertoire. RTK rarefaction, the Chao1 estimator, and Recon v2.1 estimates of unobserved clonotypes were used to assess repertoire richness. For all TCRbeta clonotypes obtained by the gDNA method from a few donors, generation probabilities were computed with OLGA. Imported from immuneACCESS, the table was reduced by TCRdb to in-frame sequences with V and J called. These copies leave out some clones; in studies compared against another copy, an unresolved V gene accounts for under half, and the cause of the remainder is not known. V, J and clone size are taken as reported in that table, and D and trimming were inferred from the DNA itself. This sample has about 550,000 clones in its table, and less than 97% of those were observed once. The top ten constitute roughly 0.1% of the sample.

This clone was found once. Its target antigen remains unknown. The sample holds no much larger clone one base away, and base qualities are not on file. The research as a whole found: Clonotypes shared by all four sorted-subset donors showed higher generation probabilities than non-shared clonotypes. Larger estimated clonotype richness was generally found for naive subsets than for memory subsets. The genetic and exposure-history diversity represented was limited by the small number of donors. Sampling was restricted to blood, and TCR repertoires in tissues likely differ from the TCR repertoires found in blood. Incomplete sequencing was indicated by rarefaction of sorted-subset datasets, despite the large sequencing depth. Across four donors, about 5% of naive CD4, roughly 3.3% of naive CD8, 2.3% of memory CD4, and roughly 0.41% of memory CD8 clonotypes were shared. Pairwise subsampling indicated that sequencing depth was expected to affect the degree of clonotype sharing among donors.

The TCR originated in a woman in her twenties or thirties in good health. Sequencing was performed on naive CD8+ T cells sorted from blood. This sample's cell subset or site label indicates: CD45RA+CCR7+. The rearranged segments are TRBV2 and TRBJ1-1; TRBD1 is possibly the D segment (6 matching bases). The sequenced DNA is TGTGCCAGCAGACTCACAGGGTTGGCTGAAGCTTTCTTT. Its coded protein is CASRLTGLAEAFF.